The 4 T cell receptor beta chains listed next were all sequenced from one sample in a study of blood T cell repertoires in COVID-19. Measured with immunoSEQ multiplex PCR; TCRdb has only the in-frame clones, and not every one. This table has about 180,000 clones, about 82% appearing once. Sample: PBMCs or T cells enriched from blood (not recorded which). Receptors originate from a woman aged 25 to 45 who had recovered from COVID-19.

The chain is built from TRBV11-2 and TRBJ2-1; 10 nucleotides line up with TRBD1. CDR3 length: 16 residues. The germline V gene has CDR1 SGHAT and CDR2 FQNNGV. The V segment lost 4 bases and the J segment 7 bases; nucleotides outside the gene matches: 10. CDR3 residues: CASSSQGDRGVNEQFF. CDR3 coding DNA: TGTGCCAGCAGCTCCCAAGGGGACAGGGGAGTAAATGAGCAGTTCTTC.

The chain carries TRBV13 and TRBJ2-7; 7 bases are a match to TRBD1. CDR1 and CDR2 from the germline V gene are PRHDT and FYEKMQ (reference sequence). V lost 0 bases and J lost 4; bases outside the gene matches: 15. This CDR3 region has 18 residues. CDR3 loop: CASSLGPRLTGTAYEQYF. The CDR3 nucleotides are TGTGCCAGCAGCTTAGGCCCCCGACTAACCGGGACAGCTTACGAGCAGTACTTC. The full variable domain, in which reference TRBV13 and TRBJ2-7 provide the parts outside the CDR3, is AAGVIQSPRHLIKEKRETATLKCYPIPRHDTVYWYQQGPGQDPQFLISFYEKMQSDKGSIPDRFSAQQFSDYHSELNMSSLELGDSALYFCASSLGPRLTGTAYEQYFGPGTRLTVT.

This rearrangement joins TRBV7-9 to TRBJ2-7; no firm D call. The CDR3 is 12 residues long. Trimming left V 5 bases short and J 4 bases short, with 9 bases between. The germline V gene has CDR1 SEHNR and CDR2 FQNEAQ (reference sequence). The CDR3, as DNA: TGTGCCAGCAGCCCCGGTGGTTACGAGCAGTACTTC. Protein: CASSPGGYEQYF.

The chain carries TRBV2 and TRBJ2-2; TRBD2 matches 10 bases. Germline CDR1 is SNHLY and CDR2 is FYNNEI. The CDR3 runs 16 residues. The V and J ends lost 6 bases and 5 bases, in that order; junction bases with no gene match: 9. CDR3 residues: CASRLIAGGGTGELFF. CDR3 bases: TGTGCCAGCAGGCTAATAGCGGGAGGAGGGACCGGGGAGCTGTTTTTT.